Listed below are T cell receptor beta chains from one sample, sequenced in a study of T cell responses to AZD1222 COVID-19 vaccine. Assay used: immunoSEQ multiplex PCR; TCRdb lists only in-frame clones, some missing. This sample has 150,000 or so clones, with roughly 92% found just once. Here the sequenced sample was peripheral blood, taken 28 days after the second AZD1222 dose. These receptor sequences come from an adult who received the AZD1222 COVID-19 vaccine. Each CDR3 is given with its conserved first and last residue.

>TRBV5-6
CASSRWGQSNQPQHF
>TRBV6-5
CASIPDGGAKGAFF
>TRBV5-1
CASSLGENTEAFF
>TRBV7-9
CASSLEAGGKFF
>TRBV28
CASSFYRAPYEQYF
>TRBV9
CASSVSSKGEGRTDTQYF
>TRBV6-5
CASSYVGQGPLEQYF
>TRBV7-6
CASSPRGLGPYEQYF
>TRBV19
CASSIEGHSNYGYTF
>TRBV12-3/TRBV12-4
CASSLGENTEAFF
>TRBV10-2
CASTSQGFNQPQHF
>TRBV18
CASSRFEGHEQYF
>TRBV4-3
CASSQSFSGANVLTF
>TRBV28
CASSPPTGEVKLFF
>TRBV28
CASTTRDGYQPQHF
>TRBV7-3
CASSYGLDSNQPQHF
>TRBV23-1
CASSQSGQGADTQYF
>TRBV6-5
CASNQGVSNQPQHF
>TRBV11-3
CASSTGGAYNEQFF
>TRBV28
CASRTGGFAKNIQYF
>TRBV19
CASSRQGPNYEQYF
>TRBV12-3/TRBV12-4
CASRLTNQPQHF
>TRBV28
CASSQSGTGRKNTEAFF
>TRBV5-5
CASSLEGLASLAKNIQYF
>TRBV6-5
CASGSGGSSYNEQFF
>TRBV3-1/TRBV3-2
CASSLLDGAEAFF
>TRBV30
CAWSETAANSPLHF
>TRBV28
CASSSPGRARNEQFF
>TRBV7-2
CASSLLTSGKYEQYF
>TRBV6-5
CASSSTRTVNYGYTF
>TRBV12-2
CASRLAPGKGGEQYF
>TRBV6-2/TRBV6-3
CASSYSTGRTAQYF
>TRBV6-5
CASTAGFEKLFF
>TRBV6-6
CASSGHMNTEAFF
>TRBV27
CASRPSNTGELFF
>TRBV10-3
CAIRGQGAYEQFF
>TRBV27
CASSLTRTGARNYGYTF
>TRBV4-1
CASSQRVTSGGEQYF
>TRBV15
CATSIGSGTGEQYF
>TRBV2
CASNPTGGDFYGYTF
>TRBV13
CASRRRQAYYGYTF
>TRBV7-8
CASSLVRVAGGRTGELFF
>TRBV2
CASSDRGRDGYTF
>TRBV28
CASSTTRNRNYGYTF
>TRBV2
CASSAAPRNEQFF
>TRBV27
CASSSSLNQETQYF
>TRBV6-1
CASSEAGNSNQPQHF
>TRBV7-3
CASSSPGTSGYNEQFF
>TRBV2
CASTGTGYNEQFF
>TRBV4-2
CASSQDLAGGTDTQYF
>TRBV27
CASRLDRLIDSPLHF
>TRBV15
CATSRAGYGYTF
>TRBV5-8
CASSPDRAPLRDTQYF